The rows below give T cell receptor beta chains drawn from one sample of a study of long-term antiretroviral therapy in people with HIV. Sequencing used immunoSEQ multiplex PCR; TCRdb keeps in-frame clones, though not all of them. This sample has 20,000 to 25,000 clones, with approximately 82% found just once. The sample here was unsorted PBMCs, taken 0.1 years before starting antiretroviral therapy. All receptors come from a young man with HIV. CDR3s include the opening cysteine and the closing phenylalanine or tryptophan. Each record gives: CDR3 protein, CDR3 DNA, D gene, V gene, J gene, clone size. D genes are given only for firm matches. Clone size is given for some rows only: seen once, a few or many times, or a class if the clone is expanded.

CDR3: CTSPSHRGFVSSYEQYF
DNA: TGCACCAGCCCGAGTCACAGGGGGTTCGTCAGCTCCTACGAGCAGTACTTC
D: -
V: TRBV1
J: TRBJ2-7
size: -

CDR3: CASMRVHNEQFF
DNA: TGTGCCAGCATGCGGGTCCACAATGAGCAGTTCTTC
D: -
V: TRBV27
J: TRBJ2-1
size: -

CDR3: CASSLVSGGYTF
DNA: TGTGCCAGCAGCTTGGTGTCGGGTGGCTACACCTTC
D: -
V: TRBV5-4
J: TRBJ1-2
size: few

CDR3: CSARGYGELFF
DNA: TGCAGTGCTCGGGGGTACGGGGAGCTGTTTTTT
D: -
V: TRBV20-1
J: TRBJ2-2
size: -

CDR3: CASKKDSKNIQYF
DNA: TGTGCCAGCAAGAAGGACAGCAAAAACATTCAGTACTTC
D: -
V: TRBV2
J: TRBJ2-4
size: -

CDR3: CASSYQSSGQPTATKAFF
DNA: TGTGCCAGCAGCTACCAATCGTCGGGACAGCCGACCGCGACCAAAGCTTTCTTT
D: TRBD1
V: TRBV11-2
J: TRBJ1-1
size: -

CDR3: CSVEQGVKETQYF
DNA: TGCAGCGTTGAACAGGGGGTAAAAGAGACCCAGTACTTC
D: TRBD1
V: TRBV29-1
J: TRBJ2-5
size: -

CDR3: CASSMLPMGTEAFF
DNA: TGTGCCAGTAGTATGCTCCCCATGGGCACTGAAGCTTTCTTT
D: -
V: TRBV19
J: TRBJ1-1
size: few

CDR3: CASSLRTGRTGNTIYF
DNA: TGTGCCAGCAGTTTAAGAACAGGGCGTACTGGAAACACCATATATTTT
D: -
V: TRBV28
J: TRBJ1-3
size: -

CDR3: CASSLDLLVAPARWEQYF
DNA: TGCGCCAGCAGCTTGGACCTTCTTGTCGCTCCCGCACGGTGGGAGCAGTACTTC
D: -
V: TRBV5-1
J: TRBJ2-7
size: -

CDR3: CASRSPFGPQETQYF
DNA: TGTGCCAGCAGGAGCCCCTTTGGTCCACAAGAGACCCAGTACTTC
D: -
V: TRBV6-6
J: TRBJ2-5
size: -

CDR3: CASSQDRLGGPSTDTQYF
DNA: TGTGCCAGCAGCCAAGATCGGCTCGGGGGGCCTAGCACAGATACGCAGTATTTT
D: -
V: TRBV4-2
J: TRBJ2-3
size: -

CDR3: CASTRQQTNYGYTF
DNA: TGTGCCAGCACCCGACAGCAAACTAACTATGGCTACACCTTC
D: -
V: TRBV6-1
J: TRBJ1-2
size: -